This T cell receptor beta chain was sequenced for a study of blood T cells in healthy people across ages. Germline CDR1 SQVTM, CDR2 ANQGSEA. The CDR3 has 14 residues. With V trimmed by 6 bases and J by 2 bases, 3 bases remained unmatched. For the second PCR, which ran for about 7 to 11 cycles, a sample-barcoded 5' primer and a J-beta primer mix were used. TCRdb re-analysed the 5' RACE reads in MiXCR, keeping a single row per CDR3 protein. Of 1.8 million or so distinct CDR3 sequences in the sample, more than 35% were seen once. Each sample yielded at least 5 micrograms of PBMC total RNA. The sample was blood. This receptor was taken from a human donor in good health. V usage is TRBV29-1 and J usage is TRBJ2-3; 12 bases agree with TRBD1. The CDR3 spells CSVRDRGPTDTQYF. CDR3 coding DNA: TGCAGCGTGAGGGACAGGGGGCCCACAGATACGCAGTATTTT.